These 2 T cell receptor beta chains were sequenced from one sample in a study of T cells after yellow fever vaccination. TCRdb re-analysed the 5' RACE reads in MiXCR, keeping a single row per CDR3 protein. Of some 560,000 distinct CDR3 sequences listed, about a fifth are singletons. The sequenced sample was PBMCs, obtained 15 days after the yellow fever booster vaccination. The origin of the receptors is a man younger than 40 who received the YFV17D yellow fever vaccine.

This clonotype was counted a few times. At one end the junction does not follow the germline gene, possibly because of a read error. The J gene is TRBJ1-1, the V gene TRBV5-6; D uncertain. This CDR3 has 13 residues. From germline, CDR1 is SGHDT and CDR2 YYEEEE. The DNA for the CDR3 is TGTGCCAGCAGCTTGGGTCTGAACGCTGAAGCTTTCTTT. It encodes CASSLGLNAEAFF.

The rearrangement uses TRBV15 and TRBJ2-7; possible D gene TRBD2, 5 bases. Germline CDR1 and CDR2: LNHNV and YYDKDF (reference sequence). The CDR3 length is 16 residues. Trimming stripped 0 bases from V and 7 bases from J, with 19 bases between. The CDR3 loop reads CATSRDSQRTSGEQYF. The CDR3 coding sequence is TGTGCCACCAGCAGAGATTCCCAACGGACCTCGGGGGAGCAGTACTTC.